The 18 T cell receptor beta chains reported below all come from one sample, sequenced in a study of blood T cell repertoires in COVID-19. Profiled with immunoSEQ multiplex PCR; TCRdb holds only in-frame clones, not every one. The sample has roughly 100,000 clones, 87% seen once. The material sequenced was peripheral blood. The receptors come from a human donor in a cohort sampled during active COVID-19.

The rearrangement joins TRBV27 to TRBJ2-2; 7 nucleotides align to TRBD2. With V trimmed by 1 base and J by 0 bases, 2 bases remained unmatched. Germline values: CDR1 MNHEY, CDR2 SMNVEV (reference sequence). This CDR3 region has 16 residues. CDR3 in amino acids: CASSLWSGANTGELFF. In nucleotides, the CDR3 is TGTGCCAGCAGTTTATGGAGCGGGGCGAACACCGGGGAGCTGTTTTTT.

The chain recombines TRBV15 with TRBJ1-4, with 8 bases lining up with TRBD1. CDR1 and CDR2 (germline): LNHNV, YYDKDF (reference sequence). V was clipped by 4 bases and J by 5 bases; unmatched bases: 6. The CDR3 is made up of 15 amino acids. The CDR3 bases are TGTGCCACCAGCACTAACAGACAGGGGAATGAAAAACTGTTTTTT. Encoded protein: CATSTNRQGNEKLFF.

V gene TRBV11-2 combines with J gene TRBJ1-1, with a tentative D call TRBD1 (6 bases). Trimming shortened V by 6 bases and J by 5 bases, and 22 bases separated the two germline ends. The CDR3 extends over 16 amino acids. Germline CDR1 reads SGHAT; CDR2 reads FQNNGV. CDR3 coding DNA: TGTGCCAGCAGTCCAACGACGGGCGGGGGGCCAACTGAAGCTTTCTTT. Translation: CASSPTTGGGPTEAFF.

On this clone itself: Other DNA sequences in this specimen translate into the identical CDR3. The rearrangement joins TRBV7-6 to TRBJ2-1, with 11 bases lining up with TRBD2. From germline, CDR1 is SGHVS and CDR2 FNYEAQ. V lost 6 bases, J lost 2 bases, and 3 bases stayed unmatched. The CDR3 length is 15 residues. The CDR3 protein is CASSQLAGAYNEQFF. The CDR3 region has the DNA TGTGCCAGCAGTCAACTAGCGGGGGCCTACAATGAGCAGTTCTTC.

The chain couples TRBV5-1 to TRBJ1-2; tentatively, D is TRBD1 (5 bases). Trimming took off 0 bases at V and 4 bases at J, with 13 bases between the two ends. CDR1 and CDR2 from the germline V gene are SGHRS and YFSETQ. The CDR3 is 15 residues long. The CDR3 DNA reads as TGCGCCAGCAGCTTGGGGGCAGGGCAGGCCTATGGCTACACCTTC. It yields the protein CASSLGAGQAYGYTF.

V is TRBV7-9 and J is TRBJ2-1; 11 bases map to TRBD2. The germline CDR1 and CDR2 sequences are SEHNR and FQNEAQ (reference sequence). The CDR3 has 15 amino acids. Losses at the gene ends were 3 bases for V and 9 bases for J; bases not matched to a gene: 7. The CDR3 bases are TGTGCCAGCAGCTTCCTTAGCGGGGGGGCCCCTGAGCAGTTCTTC. Its translation: CASSFLSGGAPEQFF.

The V and J genes are TRBV29-1 and TRBJ2-7, with D maybe TRBD1 (6 bases). The ends were cut back, 7 bases at V and 0 bases at J, with 7 bases in the middle. The CDR3 totals 11 residues. Germline values: CDR1 SQVTM, CDR2 ANQGSEA. Written as DNA, the CDR3 is TGCAGCGCACAGGGCTCCTACGAGCAGTACTTC. Translated, it gives CSAQGSYEQYF.

This clone was counted a single time. The gene calls are TRBV9 and TRBJ2-1, with D maybe TRBD1 (5 bases). Germline-derived CDR1 and CDR2 are SGDLS and YYNGEE. V lost 0 bases and J lost 0, with 10 bases in between. The CDR3 spans 16 residues. The CDR3 reads CASSVEGESSYNEQFF. The CDR3 nucleotides read TGTGCCAGCAGCGTAGAAGGGGAATCCTCCTACAATGAGCAGTTCTTC.

This clone was observed a few times. The rearrangement joins TRBV11-3 to TRBJ2-3; a weak D match, TRBD1 (5 bases). Germline CDR1 is SGHNT and CDR2 is YENEEA. Trimming pared 1 base from V and 0 bases from J, leaving 11 bases between. This CDR3 has 16 amino acids. CDR3 nucleotides: TGTGCCAGCAGCTTAGTCGTAGGGGAAAGCACAGATACGCAGTATTTT. Protein sequence: CASSLVVGESTDTQYF.

This chain uses TRBV29-1 with TRBJ2-5; TRBD1 matches at 9 bases. In germline, CDR1 is SQVTM, CDR2 ANQGSEA. V lost 5 bases, J lost 5 bases, and 6 bases stayed unmatched. The CDR3 runs 13 residues. The CDR3 spells CSVRDRGGETQYF. Written as DNA, the CDR3 is TGCAGCGTTAGAGACAGGGGGGGCGAGACCCAGTACTTC.

V and J are TRBV28 and TRBJ2-7; the D gene is possibly TRBD1 (5 bases). The germline V and J ends were trimmed by 3 bases and 5 bases, with 11 bases remaining between them. Germline V CDR1 and CDR2: MDHEN, SYDVKM. The length of the CDR3 is 13 residues. This CDR3 is CASSLRRVDEQYF. In DNA form, the CDR3 reads TGTGCCAGCAGTTTGCGCAGGGTGGACGAGCAGTACTTC.

V gene TRBV7-9 combines with J gene TRBJ2-2; 8 positions match TRBD2. CDR3 length: 15 residues. Unmatched junction bases numbered 5, after V lost 5 bases and J lost 3 bases. Per the germline V gene, CDR1 is SEHNR and CDR2 is FQNEAQ (reference sequence). The CDR3, as DNA: TGTGCCAGCAGCCAGAGCGGGAGTGACACCGGGGAGCTGTTTTTT. Its protein product is CASSQSGSDTGELFF.

The chain couples TRBV13 to TRBJ2-7; 8 bases are a match to TRBD2. CDR3 size: 13 residues. The germline V gene has CDR1 PRHDT and CDR2 FYEKMQ (reference sequence). V shed 7 bases and J 5 bases; nucleotides not matched to a gene: 7. The CDR3 here is CASTAGGGDEQYF. The DNA of the CDR3 is TGTGCCAGCACCGCGGGAGGAGGCGACGAGCAGTACTTC.

CDR3 nucleotide sequence: TGTGCCAGCGGGAACAGACAGGGGGAAACCTACGAGCAGTACTTC. It encodes CASGNRQGETYEQYF. The J gene is TRBJ2-7, the V gene TRBV21-1; TRBD1 was called by the table and not checked on the DNA. TRBV21-1 is a pseudogene locus. CDR3 length: 15 residues.

This chain joins TRBV2 and TRBJ2-7, with D possibly being TRBD1 (5 bases). This CDR3 contains 14 residues. V dropped 4 bases and J dropped 6 bases, with 16 bases sitting between them. Germline loops: CDR1 SNHLY, CDR2 FYNNEI. CDR3 sequence: CASSVRGFGAEQYF. The CDR3 DNA is TGTGCCAGCAGTGTAAGGGGCTTTGGGGCCGAGCAGTACTTC.

The chain uses TRBV19 and TRBJ1-1; D unresolved. CDR3 length: 13 residues. Germline values: CDR1 LNHDA, CDR2 SQIVND (reference sequence). Trimming left V 7 bases short and J 1 base short, with 10 bases between. The CDR3 sequence is CASNNRRNTEAFF. In nucleotides, the CDR3 is TGTGCCAGTAACAATAGGAGGAACACTGAAGCTTTCTTT.

The rearrangement uses TRBV24-1 and TRBJ2-7, with D tentatively TRBD1 (6 bases). V lost 6 bases, J lost 2 bases, and 10 bases lay in between. Germline values: CDR1 KGHDR, CDR2 SFDVKD. This CDR3 contains 13 residues. CDR3 residues: CATSKDSTYEQYF. The CDR3 bases are TGTGCCACCAGTAAGGACAGCACCTACGAGCAGTACTTC.

This clone appeared once. This chain uses TRBV5-1 with TRBJ1-1, with D possibly being TRBD1 (6 bases). The CDR3 totals 15 residues. With 5 bases removed from V and 13 bases from J, the gap between germline ends came to 27 bases. CDR1 is SGHRS, CDR2 YFSETQ, per germline. The CDR3 sequence: CASRFLGHPREGGFF. DNA of the CDR3: TGCGCCAGCAGATTTTTGGGACACCCTCGGGAGGGAGGTTTCTTT.